This T cell receptor beta chain stems from a study of blood T cell repertoires in COVID-19 (dated by TCRdb to the early 2020s). Background for the entire study: The collaborator samples originated in the United States, Italy and Spain and spanned the acute and convalescent phases of COVID-19. The material from the prospective study consisted of cDNA or gDNA derived from T cells, B-cell-depleted T cells, or PBMCs. The dataset comprised deeply sampled blood TCRbeta repertoires from subjects exposed to, actively infected with, or recovered from COVID-19. The repertoires were made available in a free public database intended to serve as a resource for research on the immune response to SARS-CoV-2. The samples were drawn from the first 160 participants of the ongoing ImmuneRACE study and from over 950 subjects provided by 6 global collaborators. The sample metadata nearly always contained a de-identified subject ID, COVID-19 status, age in years and sex. HLA class I and class II types, where available, came from metadata supplied by the sample provider rather than from assay-based typing.

On the study overall, not on this receptor specifically: The amount of clinical and demographic metadata varied by source and participant and was provided uncurated.

Trimming leaves V shorter by 4 bases and J shorter by 4 bases, with the junction holding 1 base beyond the gene matches. In the germline V gene, CDR1 corresponds to LGHNT and CDR2 to FRNRAP. Its CDR3 holds 14 amino acids, cysteine through phenylalanine. This entry keeps only the CDR3 DNA: 42 bases, framed from base 1. With regard to this clone: The antigen it binds to is not known. Per-base quality was not reported, and no clone a single base away is much larger than it.

Participants in the prospective study were aged roughly 18 to 95 years, lived in 20 to 30 United States geographic areas, and enrolled through a virtual design. To assign participants to cohorts, the prospective study relied on clinical history that participants themselves reported in a screening survey and a study questionnaire. ImmuneRACE Cohort 3 recovered participants were defined by two consecutive negative NP/OP PCR tests, healthcare professional clearance, or symptom resolution. Mobile phlebotomists in the prospective study collected whole blood, serum and a nasopharyngeal or oropharyngeal swab from every participant. Prospective study participants could optionally give additional blood draws and questionnaires over an approximately two-month period. Before DNA extraction, prospective study blood samples were shipped either frozen or at room temperature. TCRbeta CDR3 regions were amplified from genomic DNA by means of the immunoSEQ Assay, a bias-controlled multiplex PCR. The original methods were these. Within the assay, amplification of reference gene primers was used to estimate how many nucleated cells each sample contained. Sequence reads were collapsed and filtered to measure the absolute abundance of every unique TCRbeta CDR3 rearrangement. For each sample, productive Simpson clonality was calculated as the square root of Simpson's diversity index across productive rearrangements. The table was pulled from immuneACCESS by TCRdb, which kept in-frame rearrangements only. Such tables lose some clones; where checked, under half of the loss comes from unresolved V genes, and the rest has no known cause. Clone size and the V and J calls come from that table; the DNA yielded D and trimming. Within this sample are about 150,000 clones, with about 86% of them counted one time only. More than 5.5% of the sample belongs to the ten largest clones.

The chain uses TRBV12-5 and TRBJ1-5, and 10 junction bases match TRBD1. Source material: PBMCs or T cells enriched from blood (not recorded which). The sequence derives from a man between 45 and 60 years old who had recovered from COVID-19. The CDR3 reads CASGSDRGNQPQHF. The nucleotide sequence reads TGTGCTAGTGGTTCGGACAGGGGGAATCAGCCCCAGCATTTT.